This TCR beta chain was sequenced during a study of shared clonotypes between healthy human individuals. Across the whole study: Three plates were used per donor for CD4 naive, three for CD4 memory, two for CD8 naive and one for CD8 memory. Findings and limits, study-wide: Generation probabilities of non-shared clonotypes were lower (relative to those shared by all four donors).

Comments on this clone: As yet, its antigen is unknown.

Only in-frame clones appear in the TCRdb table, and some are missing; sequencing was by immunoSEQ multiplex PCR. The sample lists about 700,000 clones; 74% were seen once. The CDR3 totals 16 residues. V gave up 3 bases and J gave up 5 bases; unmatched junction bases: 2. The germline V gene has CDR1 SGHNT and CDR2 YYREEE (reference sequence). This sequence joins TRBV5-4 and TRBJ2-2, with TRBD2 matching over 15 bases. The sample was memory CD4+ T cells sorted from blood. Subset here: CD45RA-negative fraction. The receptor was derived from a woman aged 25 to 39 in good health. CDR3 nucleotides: TGTGCCAGCAGCTGGGGACTAGCGGGAGGAACCGGGGAGCTGTTTTTT. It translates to CASSWGLAGGTGELFF.